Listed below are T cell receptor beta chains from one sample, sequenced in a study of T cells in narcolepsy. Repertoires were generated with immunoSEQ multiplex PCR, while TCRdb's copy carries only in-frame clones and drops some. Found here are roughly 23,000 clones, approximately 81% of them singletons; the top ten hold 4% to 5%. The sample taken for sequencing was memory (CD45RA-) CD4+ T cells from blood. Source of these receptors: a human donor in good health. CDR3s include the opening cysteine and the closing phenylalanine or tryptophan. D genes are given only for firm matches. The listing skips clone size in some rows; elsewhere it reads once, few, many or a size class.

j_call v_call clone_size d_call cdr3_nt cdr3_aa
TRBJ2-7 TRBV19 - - TGTGCCAGTAGTATAGGTAACAGCCAGCAGTACTTC CASSIGNSQQYF
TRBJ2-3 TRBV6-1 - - TGTGCCAGCAGTGTTCAACTAGATACGCAGTATTTT CASSVQLDTQYF
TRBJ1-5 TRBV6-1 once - TGTGCCAGCAGTGAAGTAAGGGATCAGCCCCAGCATTTT CASSEVRDQPQHF
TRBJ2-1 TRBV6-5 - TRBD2 TGTGCCAGCAGGAGCGGGGGCCTCTCCCCAAGCGAGCAGTTCTTC CASRSGGLSPSEQFF
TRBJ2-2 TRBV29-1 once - TGCAGCGTTGACAAGGGTATGACCGGGGAGCTGTTTTTT CSVDKGMTGELFF
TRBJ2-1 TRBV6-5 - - TGTGCCAGCAAGACAGCGGTCTCCTACAATGAGCAGTTCTTC CASKTAVSYNEQFF
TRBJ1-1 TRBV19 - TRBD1 TGTGCCAGTAGTACGGGACAGCGCATCGAAAACACTGAAGCTTTCTTT CASSTGQRIENTEAFF
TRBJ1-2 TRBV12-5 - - TGTGCTAGTGGTTTGTCTACTCCCCCGAGCTATGGCTACACCTTC CASGLSTPPSYGYTF
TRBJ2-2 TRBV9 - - TGTGCCAGCAGCCCGCGACTCGCAAACACCGGGGAGCTGTTTTTT CASSPRLANTGELFF
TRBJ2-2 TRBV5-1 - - TGCGCCAGCAGCTATGGCGGCTCCACCGGGGAGCTGTTTTTT CASSYGGSTGELFF
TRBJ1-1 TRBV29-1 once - TGCAGCGTTGAAGCTATGGTGGGTACTGAAGCTTTCTTT CSVEAMVGTEAFF
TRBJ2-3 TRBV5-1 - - TGCGCCAGCAGCTTGCGTGGCTCGCCCATCGATGGTGGGCAGTATTTT CASSLRGSPIDGGQYF
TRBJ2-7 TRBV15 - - TGTGCCACCAGGGGGGGGACACAGGCCGAGCAGTACTTC CATRGGTQAEQYF
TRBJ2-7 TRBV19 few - TGTGCCAGTAGGAAACTCTCAGGGGGGGACTACGAGCAGTACTTC CASRKLSGGDYEQYF
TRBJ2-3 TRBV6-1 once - TGTGCCAGCAGTGCAGGTCACAGCACAGATACGCAGTATTTT CASSAGHSTDTQYF
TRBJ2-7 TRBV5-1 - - TGCGCCAGCAGCTTGGACAGCACCTACGAGCAGTACTTC CASSLDSTYEQYF
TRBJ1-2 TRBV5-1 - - TGCGCCAGCAGCCCTGACACGGGGGGTGGCTACACCTTC CASSPDTGGGYTF
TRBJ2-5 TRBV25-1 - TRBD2 TGTGCCAGCGGGGCCGGGGGGGCGGCGACCCAGTACTTC CASGAGGAATQYF
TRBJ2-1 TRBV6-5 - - TGTGCCAGCAGCCCTCTGGGGATCTACAATGAGCAGTTCTTC CASSPLGIYNEQFF
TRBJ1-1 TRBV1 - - TGCACCAGCGAGGGTGCTGATTCTGAAGCTTTCTTT CTSEGADSEAFF
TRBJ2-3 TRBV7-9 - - TGTGCCAGCAGCTCGTTGACCGTAACTAGCACAGATACGCAGTATTTT CASSSLTVTSTDTQYF
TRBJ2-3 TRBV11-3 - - TGTGCCAGCAGCTTAGTAAGTGGGGGCTGGTGGTCGCAGTATTTT CASSLVSGGWWSQYF
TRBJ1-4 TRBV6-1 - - TGTGCCAGCAGTTCCCGGGAGGGGGGGAGAAAACTGTTTTTT CASSSREGGRKLFF
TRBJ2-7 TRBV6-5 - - TGTGCCAGCAGTCGCCCCCTCTCCTACGAGCAGTACTTC CASSRPLSYEQYF